This T cell receptor beta chain is from a study of cytomegalovirus exposure and HLA in healthy donors (dated by TCRdb to about 2017). Broadly, across the study: An earlier analysis of roughly 630 of the donors reported roughly 300 Gb of sequence data and 100 million to 130 million unique TCR beta sequences from about 200 million T cells. To predict cytomegalovirus infection status, the study combined high-throughput TCR immunosequencing, statistical association of individual TCRs with disease status, and machine learning. The number of donors typed differed by locus, with 629-630 for A, B, C, DRB1 and DQB1, around 520 for DQA1, nearly 610 for DPA1, and some 440 for DPB1. The later analysis used no new phenotypic data to find candidate immune exposures, relying instead on TCR beta sequences and their occurrence across donors. An earlier analysis of about 600 of the donors used high-throughput TCR beta sequencing to judge whether each TCR beta V gene segment behaved as functional or pseudogenic. The study aimed to test whether signatures of past pathogen exposure could be identified by cataloging public T cell receptors. Because of strong linkage in the cohort, roughly five DR-DQ haplotypes were treated as single units for association and clustering. Among about 400 genotyped donors of the cohort, an average of approximately 240,000 unique TCR beta nucleotide sequences was sequenced per donor, of which 15% to 20% were non-productive. Donor age, sex, ethnicity and CMV serostatus were compiled together with the repertoire data. Using immunosequencing, the study profiled T cell repertoires from 640 or so subjects and related those repertoires to cytomegalovirus serostatus. Genome-wide SNP genotypes for about 65% of the 666 donors were used in a later genetic analysis, which treated that subset as a discovery cohort. About 310 gigabases of sequencing data and 70 million to 85 million unique TCR sequences were included in an early release covering over 600 HLA-typed donors. In a later analysis, previously published TCR beta repertoires from 550 to 700 donors were re-analyzed and high-resolution HLA genotyping was added so that TCR occurrence patterns could be studied. All discovery cohort repertoires had been generated using a single sequencing platform. HLA typing covered class I and class II loci at four-digit resolution. In addition to the first cohort of roughly 670 subjects, a separate validation cohort of 130 or so different subjects was used. Among the approximately 400 genotyped donors, around 79% belonged to the genetic ancestry cluster associated with self-reported Caucasian donors.

The cohort consisted of approximately 670 healthy bone marrow donors. All cohort members were sampled while nominally healthy, although unrecorded immune exposures were likely present. The donor was CMV seronegative and was included in the group of over 300 seronegative cohort members. A peripheral blood sample was collected from each donor, and TCR beta sequencing was performed on peripheral blood mononuclear cells. Genomic DNA extraction from the blood cell samples was performed with the Qiagen DNeasy Blood Extraction Kit. Library creation used the immunoSEQ multiplex PCR assay. A mixture of 60 forward primers for TCR Vbeta segments and 13 reverse primers for TCR Jbeta segments was used in the multiplex PCR. The CDR3 region of rearranged TCR beta genes was amplified from genomic DNA with a multiplex PCR assay. The Illumina HiSeq System was used to sequence the amplified TCR beta libraries as 87-base-pair reads. The paper's processing steps were these. A later analysis counted approximately 76 million unique TCR beta chains across the 550 to 700 repertoires, and approximately 11 million of these chains were shared by at least two donors. To remove PCR and sequencing errors, raw reads were error-corrected and collapsed into unique sequences using a nearest-neighbor algorithm that merged closely related sequences. V, D and J gene segments were assigned by aligning CDR3 sequences to IMGT reference sequences. For a sequence to be retained, a match of at least six nucleotides to both a V gene segment and a J gene segment was required. A rearrangement counted as productive if the CDR3 had no stop codons and remained in frame with V and J, and every other rearrangement counted as non-productive. CDR3 was defined according to IMGT convention as the region running from the second conserved V-encoded cysteine to the conserved J-encoded phenylalanine. In an earlier analysis of roughly 580 of the donors, sequences lacking an unambiguous match to a single V gene segment were excluded. In an earlier analysis of roughly 500 of the donors, V segments were called functional above 56.7% productive rearrangements and were called segregating when the between-donor standard deviation exceeded 5%. To diagnose cytomegalovirus status from the catalog of TCR beta chain sequences, a statistical classification framework was built. In a later analysis, TCR nucleotide sequences were compared against IMGT/GENE-DB human TR gene sequences so that V and J genes could be assigned. Using the TCRdist pipeline, a later analysis assigned CDR3 sequences along with most-parsimonious VDJ recombination scenarios. A later analysis defined each TCR beta chain by its CDR3 amino acid sequence plus V-gene family, and excluded reads lacking a unique V-gene family. To address suspected cross-contamination and a sequencing artifact, a later analysis removed around 600 highly shared, low-generation-probability nucleotide sequences. For each public chain, a later analysis derived a clonal expansion index from normalized ranks of inferred template counts within each repertoire. In a later analysis, generation probabilities were computed with a VDJ recombination model fitted to out-of-frame rearrangements, and the resulting probabilities were checked against IGoR. In a later analysis, TCR-TCR, TCR-HLA and TCR-CMV co-occurrence was scored with hypergeometric tests, and a repertoire-size bias correction was applied to TCR pairs. False discovery rates were estimated in a later analysis by permuting HLA or CMV assignments 20 times. A later analysis grouped co-occurring TCRs with DBSCAN, adding TCRdist sequence similarity when clustering within HLA-allele-positive subsets. For co-occurrence clustering, repertoires with fewer than 30,000 or more than 120,000 public chains were excluded, along with about five repertoires with anomalous nucleotide sharing. TCRdb took over this immuneACCESS table, retaining in-frame rearrangements with V and J assigned. Such tables are incomplete; in checked studies, under half of the missing clones stem from an unresolved V gene, and the remainder is unexplained. Clone size and V and J calls were adopted from that table, with D and trimming inferred from the DNA. The sample table lists tens of thousands of clones, 65% to 85% of them with a count of one. Around an eighth of the sample is in the top ten clones.

Inclusive of the bounding cysteine and phenylalanine, the CDR3 is 14 residues long. Kept here is only the CDR3 DNA, which spans 42 bases and is read in frame from base 1. V loses 4 bases at its end and J loses 8 bases; junction bases beyond the gene matches: 7. CDR1 and CDR2 were assigned from the germline V gene as MNHEY and SVGAGI. To note about this clone: Its antigen is still unknown. No much larger clone exists at a distance of one base, and base qualities are not known.

Overall study outcomes, separate from this receptor: The study gave a list of 150 to 200 TCR beta chains associated with cytomegalovirus. While some public TCRs were present in many individuals, most TCR sequences turned up only very rarely across donors. In a later analysis, several top co-occurrence clusters were reported to appear linked to parvovirus B19, influenza, CMV and Epstein-Barr virus. The earlier analysis of nearly 600 of the donors excluded some 15 rarely observed V segments, including chromosome 9 orphons, because counts were too low. In vitro tests confirmed that a few of the cytomegalovirus-associated TCR beta chains recognize cytomegalovirus antigens. A further reported finding was that TCR beta sequences accurately predicted the HLA-A and HLA-B alleles for most subjects in the first cohort. HLA typing was unavailable for some donors at each locus, so association tests used only the typed subset. In a later analysis, HLA-associated TCR beta chains were found to be more clonally expanded and to have lower generation probabilities than equally common non-associated chains. Linkage disequilibrium might explain the correlated functional status among segregating V segments, but an unknown experimental factor could not be ruled out. Assigning TCR associations to individual alleles was difficult when HLA alleles, especially DR and DQ, strongly co-occurred. The presence/absence analyses assumed that sequencing depth was roughly uniform across donors, and that assumption may not be true. The authors suggested that the approach could potentially be extended to other disease states and immunological phenotypes. The 87-base-pair reads could not distinguish some IMGT-functional V segments, including TRBV6-2 and TRBV6-3, so those segments were excluded. At a false discovery rate of 0.05, a later analysis linked 15,000 to 20,000 TCR beta sequences to specific HLA alleles. In both the original and validation cohorts, the classifier was reported to diagnose cytomegalovirus status with high specificity and sensitivity. According to a later analysis, TCR association rates differed among HLA loci, with DRB1 alleles showing the most associated TCRs and HLA-C alleles showing the fewest. A cluster of highly shared sequence variants was judged likely to represent a technical artifact of the sequencing pipeline. An association between a missense DCLRE1C variant and V-gene and J-gene trimming of TCR beta chains was found in a later genetic analysis and replicated in an independent cohort. An earlier analysis of approximately 530 of the donors showed that most TCR beta V segments appeared in productive rearrangements either about 87% or about 30% of the time, which broadly matched IMGT annotations. A later analysis found that most CMV-associated TCR beta chains appeared HLA-restricted, with HLA associations seemingly driven largely by CMV exposure. The only immune exposure information available for the cohort was CMV serostatus. Compared with the 666-donor mean, donors in an Asian-associated ancestry cluster had fewer N-insertions in productive TCRs, according to a later genetic analysis. In this cohort, only TCR beta chains were sequenced, and detectable features were limited by the absence of alpha or paired-chain data.

The sequence is built from TRBV6-5 and TRBJ1-4, with TRBD1 matching 7 junction bases. Sample: PBMCs. The sequence was obtained from a man in his sixties or seventies in good health and CMV-seronegative. CDR3 loop: CASSLDRDGEKLFF. The base sequence is TGTGCCAGCAGTTTAGACAGGGATGGGGAAAAACTGTTTTTT.